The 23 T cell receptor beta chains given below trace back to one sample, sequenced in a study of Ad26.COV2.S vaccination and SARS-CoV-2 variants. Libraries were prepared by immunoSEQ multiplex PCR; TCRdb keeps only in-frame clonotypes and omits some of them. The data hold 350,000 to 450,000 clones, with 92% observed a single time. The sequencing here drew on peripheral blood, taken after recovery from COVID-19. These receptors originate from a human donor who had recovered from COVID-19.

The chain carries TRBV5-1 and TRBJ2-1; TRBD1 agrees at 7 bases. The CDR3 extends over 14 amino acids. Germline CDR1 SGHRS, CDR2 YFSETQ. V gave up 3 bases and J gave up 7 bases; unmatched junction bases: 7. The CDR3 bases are TGCGCCAGCAGCTCGCCGGGACAGTTAAATGAGCAGTTCTTC. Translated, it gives CASSSPGQLNEQFF.

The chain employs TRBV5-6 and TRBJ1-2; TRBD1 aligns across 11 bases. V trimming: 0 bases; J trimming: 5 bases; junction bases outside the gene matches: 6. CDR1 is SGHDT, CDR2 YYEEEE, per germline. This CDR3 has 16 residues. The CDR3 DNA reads TGTGCCAGCAGCTTGGTCGGGACAGGGGGGTCTTATGGCTACACCTTC. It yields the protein CASSLVGTGGSYGYTF.

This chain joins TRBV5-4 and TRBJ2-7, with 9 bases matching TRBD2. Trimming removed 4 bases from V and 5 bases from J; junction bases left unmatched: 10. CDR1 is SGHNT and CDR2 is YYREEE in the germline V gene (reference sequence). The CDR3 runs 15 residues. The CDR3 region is CASSPPQRGVHEQYF. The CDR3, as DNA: TGTGCCAGCAGCCCTCCCCAGCGGGGGGTTCACGAGCAGTACTTC.

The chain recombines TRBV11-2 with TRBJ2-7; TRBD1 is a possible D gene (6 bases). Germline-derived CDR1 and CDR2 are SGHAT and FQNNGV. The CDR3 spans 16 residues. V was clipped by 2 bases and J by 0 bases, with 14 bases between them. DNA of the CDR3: TGTGCCAGCAGCTTACAAGGACAGCTTCCCTCCTACGAGCAGTACTTC. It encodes CASSLQGQLPSYEQYF.

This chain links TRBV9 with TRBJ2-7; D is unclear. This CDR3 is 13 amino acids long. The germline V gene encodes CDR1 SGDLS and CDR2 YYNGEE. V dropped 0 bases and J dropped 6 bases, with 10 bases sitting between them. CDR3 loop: CASSVEGGSEQYF. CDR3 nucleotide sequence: TGTGCCAGCAGCGTAGAGGGCGGTTCCGAGCAGTACTTC.

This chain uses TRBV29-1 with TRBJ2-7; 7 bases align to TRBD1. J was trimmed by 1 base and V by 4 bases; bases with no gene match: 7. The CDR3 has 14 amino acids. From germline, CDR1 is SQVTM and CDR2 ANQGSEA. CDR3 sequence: CSVVFRTGSYEQYF. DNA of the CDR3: TGCAGCGTTGTCTTTCGGACAGGTTCCTACGAGCAGTACTTC.

CDR3 sequence reads: CASTETVNTEAFF. In DNA, the CDR3 is TGTGCCAGCACCGAGACAGTGAACACTGAAGCTTTCTTT. This chain links TRBV2 with TRBJ1-1; possibly TRBD1 for D (5 bases). The V end lost 7 bases, the J end lost 0 bases, and 9 bases lay between the germline ends. This CDR3 comprises 13 residues. Germline V gene sequence: CDR1 SNHLY, CDR2 FYNNEI.

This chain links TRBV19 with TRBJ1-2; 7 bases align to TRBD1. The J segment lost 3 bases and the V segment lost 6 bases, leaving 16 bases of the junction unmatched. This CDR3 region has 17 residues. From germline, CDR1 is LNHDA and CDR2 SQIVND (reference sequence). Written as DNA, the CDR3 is TGTGCCAGTAGACCGACAGGGACTCCCAACCTGCACTATGGCTACACCTTC. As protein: CASRPTGTPNLHYGYTF. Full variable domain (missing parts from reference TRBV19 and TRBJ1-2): DGGITQSPKYLFRKEGQNVTLSCEQNLNHDAMYWYRQDPGQGLRLIYYSQIVNDFQKGDIAEGYSVSREKKESFPLTVTSAQKNPTAFYLCASRPTGTPNLHYGYTFGSGTRLTVV.

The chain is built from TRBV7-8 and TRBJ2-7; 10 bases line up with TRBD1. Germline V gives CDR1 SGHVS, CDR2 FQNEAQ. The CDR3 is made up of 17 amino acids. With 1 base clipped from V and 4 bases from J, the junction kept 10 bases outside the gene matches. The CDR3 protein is CASSLGGGTGVSYEQYF. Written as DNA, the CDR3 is TGTGCCAGCAGCTTAGGTGGCGGGACAGGGGTTTCATACGAGCAGTACTTC.

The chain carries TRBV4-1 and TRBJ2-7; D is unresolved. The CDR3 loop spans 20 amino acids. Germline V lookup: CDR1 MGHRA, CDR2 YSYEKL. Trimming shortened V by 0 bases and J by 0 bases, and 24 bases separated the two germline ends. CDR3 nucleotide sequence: TGCGCCAGCAGCCAAGAAGGCGTTAGGGATTCAGGCCTCACCTCCTACGAGCAGTACTTC. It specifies CASSQEGVRDSGLTSYEQYF.

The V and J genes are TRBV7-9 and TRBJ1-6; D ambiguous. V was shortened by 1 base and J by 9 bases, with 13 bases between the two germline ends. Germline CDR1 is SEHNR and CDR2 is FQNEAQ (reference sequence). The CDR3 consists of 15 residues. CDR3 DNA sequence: TGTGCCAGCAGCTTAGGAGGCCCCAGAATTTCACCCCTCCACTTT. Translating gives CASSLGGPRISPLHF.

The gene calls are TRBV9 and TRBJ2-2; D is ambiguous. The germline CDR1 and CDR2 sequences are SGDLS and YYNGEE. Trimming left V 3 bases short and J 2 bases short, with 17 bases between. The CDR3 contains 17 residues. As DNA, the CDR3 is TGTGCCAGCAGCGATAGGGTCTGGGGATTAAACACCGGGGAGCTGTTTTTT. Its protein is CASSDRVWGLNTGELFF.

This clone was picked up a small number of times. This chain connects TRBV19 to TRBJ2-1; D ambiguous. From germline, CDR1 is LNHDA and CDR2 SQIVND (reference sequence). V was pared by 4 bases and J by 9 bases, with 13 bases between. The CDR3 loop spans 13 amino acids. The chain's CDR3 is CASSNGPGGEQFF. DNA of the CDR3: TGTGCCAGTAGTAACGGCCCCGGCGGTGAGCAGTTCTTC.

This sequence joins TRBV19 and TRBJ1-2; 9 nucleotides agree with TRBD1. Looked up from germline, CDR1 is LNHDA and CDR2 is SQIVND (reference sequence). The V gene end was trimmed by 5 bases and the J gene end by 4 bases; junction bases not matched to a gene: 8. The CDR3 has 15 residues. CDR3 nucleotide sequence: TGTGCCAGTAGTTCAGGACAGGGGATAGCCTATGGCTACACCTTC. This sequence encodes CASSSGQGIAYGYTF.

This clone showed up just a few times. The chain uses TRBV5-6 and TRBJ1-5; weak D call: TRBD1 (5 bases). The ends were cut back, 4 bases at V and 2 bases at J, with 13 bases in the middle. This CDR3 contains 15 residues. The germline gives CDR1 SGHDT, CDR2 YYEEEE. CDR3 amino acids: CASSQWGTGNQPQHF. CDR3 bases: TGTGCCAGCAGCCAGTGGGGGACGGGCAATCAGCCCCAGCATTTT. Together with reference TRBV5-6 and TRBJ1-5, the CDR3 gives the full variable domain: DAGVTQSPTHLIKTRGQQVTLRCSPKSGHDTVSWYQQALGQGPQFIFQYYEEEERQRGNFPDRFSGHQFPNYSSELNVNALLLGDSALYLCASSQWGTGNQPQHFGDGTRLSIL.

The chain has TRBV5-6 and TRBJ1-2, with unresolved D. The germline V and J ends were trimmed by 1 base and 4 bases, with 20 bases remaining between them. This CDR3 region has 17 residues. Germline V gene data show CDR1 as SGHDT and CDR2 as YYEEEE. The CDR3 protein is CASSLKGLTKRGYGYTF. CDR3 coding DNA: TGTGCCAGCAGCTTGAAGGGCCTGACAAAGAGAGGCTATGGCTACACCTTC.

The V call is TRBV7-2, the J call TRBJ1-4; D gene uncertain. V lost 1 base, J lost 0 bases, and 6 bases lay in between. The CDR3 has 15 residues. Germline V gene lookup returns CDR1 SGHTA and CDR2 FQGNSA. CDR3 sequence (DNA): TGTGCCAGCAGCTTAGACAAGGCAACTAATGAAAAACTGTTTTTT. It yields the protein CASSLDKATNEKLFF. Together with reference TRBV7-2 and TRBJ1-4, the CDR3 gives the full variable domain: GAGVSQSPSNKVTEKGKDVELRCDPISGHTALYWYRQSLGQGLEFLIYFQGNSAPDKSGLPSDRFSAERTGGSVSTLTIQRTQQEDSAVYLCASSLDKATNEKLFFGSGTQLSVL.

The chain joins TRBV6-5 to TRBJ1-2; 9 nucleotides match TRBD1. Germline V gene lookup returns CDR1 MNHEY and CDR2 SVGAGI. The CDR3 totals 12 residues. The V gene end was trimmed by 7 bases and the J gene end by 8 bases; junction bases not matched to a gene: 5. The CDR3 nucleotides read TGTGCCAGCACCAGGACAGGGGTCGGCTACACCTTC. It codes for CASTRTGVGYTF.

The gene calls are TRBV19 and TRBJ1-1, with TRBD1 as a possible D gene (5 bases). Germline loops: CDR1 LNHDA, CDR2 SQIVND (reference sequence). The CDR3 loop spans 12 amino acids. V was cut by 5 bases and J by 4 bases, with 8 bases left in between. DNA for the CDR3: TGTGCCAGTAGTCCCAGGGTCACTGAAGCTTTCTTT. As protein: CASSPRVTEAFF.

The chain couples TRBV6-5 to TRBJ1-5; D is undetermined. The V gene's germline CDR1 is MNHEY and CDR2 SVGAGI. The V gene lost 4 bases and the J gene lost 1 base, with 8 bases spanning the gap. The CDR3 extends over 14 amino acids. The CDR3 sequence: CASSSGRSNQPQHF. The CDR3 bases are TGTGCCAGCAGTTCGGGGAGAAGCAATCAGCCCCAGCATTTT.

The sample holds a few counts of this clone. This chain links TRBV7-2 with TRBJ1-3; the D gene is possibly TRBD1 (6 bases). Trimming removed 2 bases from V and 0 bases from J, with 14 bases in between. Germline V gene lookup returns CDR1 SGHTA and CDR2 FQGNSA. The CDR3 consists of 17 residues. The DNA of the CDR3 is TGTGCCAGCAGCTTACGACGGTCGGGACACTCTGGAAACACCATATATTTT. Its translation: CASSLRRSGHSGNTIYF.

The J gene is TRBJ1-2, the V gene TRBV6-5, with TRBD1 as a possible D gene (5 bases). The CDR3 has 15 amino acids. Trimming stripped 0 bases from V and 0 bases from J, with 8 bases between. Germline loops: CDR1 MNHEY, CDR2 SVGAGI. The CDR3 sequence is CASSYSRDANYGYTF. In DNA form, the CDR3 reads TGTGCCAGCAGTTACTCGAGGGACGCTAACTATGGCTACACCTTC.

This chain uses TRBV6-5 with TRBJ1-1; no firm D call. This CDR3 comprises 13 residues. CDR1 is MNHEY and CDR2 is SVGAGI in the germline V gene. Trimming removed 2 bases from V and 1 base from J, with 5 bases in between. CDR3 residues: CASSYEGNTEAFF. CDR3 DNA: TGTGCCAGCAGTTACGAGGGGAACACTGAAGCTTTCTTT.